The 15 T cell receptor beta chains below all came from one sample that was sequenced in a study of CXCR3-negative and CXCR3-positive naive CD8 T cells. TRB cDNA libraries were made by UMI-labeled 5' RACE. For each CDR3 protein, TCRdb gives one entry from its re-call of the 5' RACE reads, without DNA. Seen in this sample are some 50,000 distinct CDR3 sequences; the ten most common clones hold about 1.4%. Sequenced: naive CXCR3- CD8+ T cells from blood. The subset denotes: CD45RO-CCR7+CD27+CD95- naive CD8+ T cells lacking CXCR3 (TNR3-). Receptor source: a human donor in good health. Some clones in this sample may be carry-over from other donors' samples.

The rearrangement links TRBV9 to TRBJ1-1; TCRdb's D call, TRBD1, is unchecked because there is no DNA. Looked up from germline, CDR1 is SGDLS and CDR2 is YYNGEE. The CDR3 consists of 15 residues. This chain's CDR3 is CASSASWGWGAEAFF.

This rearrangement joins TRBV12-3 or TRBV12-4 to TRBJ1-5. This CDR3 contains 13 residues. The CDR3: CASSLLGNQPQHF.

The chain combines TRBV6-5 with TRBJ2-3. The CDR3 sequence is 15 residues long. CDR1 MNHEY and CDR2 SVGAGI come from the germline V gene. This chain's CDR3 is CASSPDGANTDTQYF.

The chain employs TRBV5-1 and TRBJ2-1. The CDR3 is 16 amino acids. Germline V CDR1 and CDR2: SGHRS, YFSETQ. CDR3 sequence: CASSLVRQSSYNEQFF.

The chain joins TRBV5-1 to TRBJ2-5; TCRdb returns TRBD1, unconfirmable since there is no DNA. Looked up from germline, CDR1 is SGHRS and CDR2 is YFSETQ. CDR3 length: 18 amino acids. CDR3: CASSLWGSDRVEQETQYF.

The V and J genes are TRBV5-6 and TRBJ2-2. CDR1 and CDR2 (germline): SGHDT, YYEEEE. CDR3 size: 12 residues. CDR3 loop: CASTDRTGILFF.

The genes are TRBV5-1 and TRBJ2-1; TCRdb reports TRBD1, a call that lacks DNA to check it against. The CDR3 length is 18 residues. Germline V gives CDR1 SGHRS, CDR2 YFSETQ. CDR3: CASSFDPGTPSSYNEQFF. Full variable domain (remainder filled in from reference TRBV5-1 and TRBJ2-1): KAGVTQTPRYLIKTRGQQVTLSCSPISGHRSVSWYQQTPGQGLQFLFEYFSETQRNKGNFPGRFSGRQFSNSRSEMNVSTLELGDSALYLCASSFDPGTPSSYNEQFFGPGTRLTVL.

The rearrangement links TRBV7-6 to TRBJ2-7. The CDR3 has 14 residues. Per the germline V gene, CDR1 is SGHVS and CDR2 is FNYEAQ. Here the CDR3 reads CASSPYDTSYEQYF. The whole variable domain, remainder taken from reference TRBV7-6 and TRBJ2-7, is GAGVSQSPRYKVTKRGQDVALRCDPISGHVSLYWYRQALGQGPEFLTYFNYEAQQDKSGLPNDRFSAERPEGSISTLTIQRTEQRDSAMYRCASSPYDTSYEQYFGPGTRLTVT.

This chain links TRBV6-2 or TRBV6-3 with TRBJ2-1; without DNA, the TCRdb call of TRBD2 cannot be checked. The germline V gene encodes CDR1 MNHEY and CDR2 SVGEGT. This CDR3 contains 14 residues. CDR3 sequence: CASSLGLAGDEQFF.

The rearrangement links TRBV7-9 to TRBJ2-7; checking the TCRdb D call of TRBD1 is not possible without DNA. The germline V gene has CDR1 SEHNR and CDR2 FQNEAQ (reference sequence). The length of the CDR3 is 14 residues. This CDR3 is CASSPGTLLGEQYF.

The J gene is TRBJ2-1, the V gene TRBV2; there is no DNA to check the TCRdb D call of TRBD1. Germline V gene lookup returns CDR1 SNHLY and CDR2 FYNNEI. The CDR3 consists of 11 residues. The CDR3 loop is CASSPGGDEFF.

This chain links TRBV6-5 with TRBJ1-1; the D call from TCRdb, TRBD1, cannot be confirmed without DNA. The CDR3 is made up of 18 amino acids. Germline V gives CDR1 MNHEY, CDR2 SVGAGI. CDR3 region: CASSYLGEGSRLNTEAFF.

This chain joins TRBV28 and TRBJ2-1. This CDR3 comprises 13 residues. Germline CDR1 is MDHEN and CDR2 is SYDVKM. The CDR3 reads CASSLTSRTVQFF.

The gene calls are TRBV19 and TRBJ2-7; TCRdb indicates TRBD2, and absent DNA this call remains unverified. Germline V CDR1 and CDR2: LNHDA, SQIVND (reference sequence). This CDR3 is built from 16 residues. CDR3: CASSIAASGNSYEQYF.

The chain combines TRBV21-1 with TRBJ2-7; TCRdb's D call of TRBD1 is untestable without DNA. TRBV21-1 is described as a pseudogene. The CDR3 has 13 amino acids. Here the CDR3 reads CASHRGPTYEQYF.